This T cell receptor (beta chain) derives from a study of shared clonotypes between healthy human individuals. The germline V gene encodes CDR1 SGHKS and CDR2 YYEKEE (reference sequence). The germline V and J ends were trimmed by 2 bases and 5 bases, with 11 bases remaining between them. This CDR3 is built from 13 residues. Selected positively for CCR7 and CD45RO-negative, naive CD8 cells excluded terminally differentiated effector memory CD45RA+ cells. Assay: immunoSEQ multiplex PCR; the TCRdb copy retains only in-frame clones and omits some. The sample shows around 1.9 million clones, 93% of them seen only once. Study-wide findings and caveats: Clonotypes shared by all four sorted-subset donors had higher generation probabilities than non-shared clonotypes. In four donors, about 5% of naive CD4 clonotypes appeared in common.

To note about this clone: Its antigen is undetermined.

This TCR was recovered from a young man in good health. Some clones in this sample may be carry-over from other donors' samples. The chain links TRBV5-5 to TRBJ2-7; D is uncertain. Sample: naive CD8+ T cells from PBMCs. The CDR3 protein is CASSFAQPNEQYF. The DNA of the CDR3 is TGTGCCAGCAGCTTTGCTCAGCCCAACGAGCAGTACTTC.